Listed below are T cell receptor beta chains from one sample, sequenced in a study of neurological immune-mediated disorders. MiXCR was run by TCRdb on the 5' RACE reads, yielding one entry per CDR3 protein. The data contain under 70,000 distinct CDR3 sequences, around 3.5% of them singletons. The specimen was PBMCs. The source of these receptors is a woman in her 30s with multiple sclerosis. Both conserved end residues are part of each CDR3. The D gene is left open where the match is weak. The size of a clone is reported for some rows only, either as once, few or many, or as a class for expanded clones.

>.|TRBJ1-2|.|TRBV6-5
TGTGCCAGCAGTTTTGGCAGTAACTATGGCTACACCTTC
CASSFGSNYGYTF
>many|TRBJ2-1|TRBD2|TRBV4-1
TGCGCCAGCAGCCACTTTCTCCAGGGGACTAGCGGGAGCGGTGAGCAGTTCTTC
CASSHFLQGTSGSGEQFF
>.|TRBJ2-3|.|TRBV7-2
TGTGCCAGCAGAAGGGGCGCAACAGATACGCAGTATTTT
CASRRGATDTQYF
>many|TRBJ2-1|TRBD2|TRBV29-1
TGCAGCATCCGGGAGGGCCCAAATGAGCAGTTCTTC
CSIREGPNEQFF
>few|TRBJ2-7|.|TRBV5-1
TGCGCCAGCAGCGGTGACACCTACGAGCAGTACTTC
CASSGDTYEQYF
>.|TRBJ1-2|.|TRBV24-1
TGTGCCACCAGTGATTCCCAGAACGGCCTCAAGAGAGGCTACACCTTC
CATSDSQNGLKRGYTF
>many|TRBJ1-2|TRBD1|TRBV5-1
TGCGCCAGCAGCCAGGGACAGGGATTTGGCTACACCTTC
CASSQGQGFGYTF
>many|TRBJ2-6|.|TRBV5-4
TGTGCCAGCATGCTAATCTCTGGGGCCAACGTCCTGACTTTC
CASMLISGANVLTF
>many|TRBJ2-7|TRBD2|TRBV5-1
TGCGCCAGCAGCGCTAGCGGGGGGGCCCTCAGCGAGCAGTACTTC
CASSASGGALSEQYF
>many|TRBJ1-2|.|TRBV5-6
TGTGCCAGCAGCCCGACCGGAGGGTACTATGGCTACACCTTC
CASSPTGGYYGYTF
>many|TRBJ2-7|.|TRBV7-2
TGTGCCAGCAGCTTAGCGCTGGCGTTAAACGAGCAGTACTTC
CASSLALALNEQYF
>.|TRBJ2-2|TRBD1|TRBV15
TGTGCCACCAGCAGAGAAGTGGGACAGAAGACCGGGGAGCTGTTTTTT
CATSREVGQKTGELFF
>many|TRBJ2-7|.|TRBV6-5
TGTGCCAGCGCGAGGGGGAAGGGCTACGAGCAGTACTTC
CASARGKGYEQYF
>many|TRBJ2-3|TRBD2|TRBV20-1
TGCAGTGCTAGTATTGACGCGGGAGCAGATACGCAGTATTTT
CSASIDAGADTQYF
>many|TRBJ1-5|.|TRBV29-1
TGCAGCGTCATCGGACTGGGCCCCAATCAGCCCCAGCATTTT
CSVIGLGPNQPQHF
>many|TRBJ1-5|.|TRBV6-1
TGTGCCTCTGGGAATCAGCCCCAGCATTTT
CASGNQPQHF
>many|TRBJ2-5|.|TRBV5-1
TGCGCCAGCAGCTTGAATTCAGGGCTTTTCCAAGAGACCCAGTACTTC
CASSLNSGLFQETQYF
>few|TRBJ2-7|TRBD1|TRBV7-6
TGTGCCAGCAGCCCGACAGGGATCGAGCAGTACTTC
CASSPTGIEQYF
>few|TRBJ1-5|TRBD1|TRBV20-1
TGCAGTGCTAGTGCCCCGACAGGGAACCAGCCCCAGAATTTT
CSASAPTGNQPQNF
>.|TRBJ2-1|.|TRBV5-1
TGCGCCAGCAGCTTGTGGGGCGGGAAGGGAGTAGAGCAGTTCTTC
CASSLWGGKGVEQFF
>many|TRBJ1-1|.|TRBV5-1
TGCGCCAGCAGCACCCGGGGTAACACTGAAGCTTTCTTT
CASSTRGNTEAFF
>many|TRBJ2-6|.|TRBV7-9
TGTGCCAGCAGGTTTTCCTCTGGGGCCAACGTCCTGACTTTC
CASRFSSGANVLTF
>.|TRBJ1-2|TRBD1|TRBV12-3/TRBV12-4
TGTGCCAGCAGTTTGACAGGGGTGGAGGGCTACACCTTC
CASSLTGVEGYTF
>.|TRBJ2-3|.|TRBV6-6
TGTGCCAGCATACCCCAGTCAGCACCCACAGATACGCAGTATTTT
CASIPQSAPTDTQYF
>many|TRBJ2-7|.|TRBV19
TGTGCCACCGGGACCTCCTACGAGCAGTACTTC
CATGTSYEQYF
>many|TRBJ2-1|.|TRBV12-3/TRBV12-4
TGTGCCAGCAGTTTGGAAGACTATGAGCAGTTCTTC
CASSLEDYEQFF
>few|TRBJ2-1|TRBD2|TRBV6-2/TRBV6-3
TGTGCCAGCAGTTACACGGGGGGAGGGCCAATCTTC
CASSYTGGGPIF
>.|TRBJ1-5|TRBD1|TRBV18
TGTGCCAGCTCTGTTGACAGGGAATTCCATCAGCCCCAGAATTTT
CASSVDREFHQPQNF
>many|TRBJ1-2|TRBD1|TRBV6-5
TGTGCCAGCAGTGACAGGGGCGGGTACGGCTACACCTTC
CASSDRGGYGYTF
>many|TRBJ1-1|.|TRBV20-1
TGCAGTGCTAGTAGTTACTCTTCAGCCTTCCCGAACACTGAAGCTTTCTTT
CSASSYSSAFPNTEAFF
>many|TRBJ2-5|.|TRBV7-9
TGTGCCAGCAGCGGACAGCAAGAGACCCAGTACTTC
CASSGQQETQYF
>many|TRBJ2-3|.|TRBV6-2/TRBV6-3
TGTGCCAGCAGTTATCTGGGGTTGGCAGATACGCAGTATTTT
CASSYLGLADTQYF
>.|TRBJ1-4|.|TRBV18
TGTGCCAGCTCACTGGTTTCAATGGGGTCTGCAACTAATGAAAAACTGTTTTTT
CASSLVSMGSATNEKLFF
>many|TRBJ2-7|TRBD1|TRBV5-1
TGCGCCAGCAGCTGGGGACAGACCTACGAGCAGTACTTC
CASSWGQTYEQYF
>many|TRBJ1-1|.|TRBV7-9
TGTGCCAGCAGCCCAGGACAGATCACTGAAGCTTTCTTT
CASSPGQITEAFF
>many|TRBJ2-7|TRBD1|TRBV5-1
TGCGCCAGCAGGCGATCCGGGACAGGGGTTTACGAGCAGTACTTC
CASRRSGTGVYEQYF
>.|TRBJ2-1|.|TRBV6-2/TRBV6-3
TGTGCCAGCAGTTTTAGGTCTCTTTCCTACAATGAGCAGTTCTTC
CASSFRSLSYNEQFF
>many|TRBJ1-1|.|TRBV12-3/TRBV12-4
TGTGCCAGCAGTTTGCAGGGTATGAACACTGAAGCTTTCTTT
CASSLQGMNTEAFF
>many|TRBJ2-5|TRBD2|TRBV5-1
TGCGCCAGCAGCCAAACTAGCGGGAGTAGGGAGACCCAGTACTTC
CASSQTSGSRETQYF
>many|TRBJ1-6|.|TRBV6-1
TGTGCCAGTTCCTCCCTCTCTTCACCCCTCCACTTT
CASSSLSSPLHF
>.|TRBJ2-1|.|TRBV10-3
TGTGCCATCGGGAGTAGCGATGAGCAGTTCTTC
CAIGSSDEQFF
>many|TRBJ1-1|.|TRBV12-3/TRBV12-4
TGTGCCAGCAGCGAACCCATGGGCAGTGAAGCTTTCTTT
CASSEPMGSEAFF
>many|TRBJ1-1|.|TRBV20-1
TGCAGTGCTAGAATTTTTTGGGGCCGGAACACTGAAGCTTTCTTT
CSARIFWGRNTEAFF
>many|TRBJ1-2|TRBD1|TRBV10-3
TGTGCCATCAGTGAGATGGGACAGCCCTATGGCTACACCTTC
CAISEMGQPYGYTF
>many|TRBJ1-2|.|TRBV5-1
TGCGCCAGCAGCTTGGCTCCGAATGGACAGAACTATGGCTACACCTTC
CASSLAPNGQNYGYTF
>many|TRBJ1-2|.|TRBV12-3/TRBV12-4
TGTGCCAGCAGGCCGAAGGGACCCTATGGCTACACCTTC
CASRPKGPYGYTF
>many|TRBJ2-5|.|TRBV20-1
TGCAGTGCTAGAAAAGGGGAGCGGCAAGAGACCCAGTACTTC
CSARKGERQETQYF
>many|TRBJ2-7|.|TRBV20-1
TGCAGTGCTAGGGTTCTGCAGGACAGCTCCTACGAGCAGTACTTC
CSARVLQDSSYEQYF
>many|TRBJ2-1|.|TRBV20-1
TGCAGTGCGGGTGGCCACGGGGCCTACAATGAGCAGTTCTTC
CSAGGHGAYNEQFF
>few|TRBJ1-1|.|TRBV5-1
TGCGCCAGCAGCTTGGAAGTCGGCACTGAAGCTTTCTTT
CASSLEVGTEAFF